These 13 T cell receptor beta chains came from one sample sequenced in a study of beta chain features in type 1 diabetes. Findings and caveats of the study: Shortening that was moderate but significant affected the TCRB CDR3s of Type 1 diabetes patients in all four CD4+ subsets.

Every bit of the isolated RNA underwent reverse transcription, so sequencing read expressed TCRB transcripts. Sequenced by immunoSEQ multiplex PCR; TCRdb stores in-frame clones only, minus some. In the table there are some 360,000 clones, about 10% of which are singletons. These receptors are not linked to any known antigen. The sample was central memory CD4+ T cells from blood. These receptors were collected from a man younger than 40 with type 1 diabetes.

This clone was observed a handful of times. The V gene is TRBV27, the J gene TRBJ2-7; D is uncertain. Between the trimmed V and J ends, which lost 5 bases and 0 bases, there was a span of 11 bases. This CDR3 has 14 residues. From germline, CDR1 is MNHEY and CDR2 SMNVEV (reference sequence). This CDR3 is CASSLSRSSYEQYF. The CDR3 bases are TGTGCCAGCAGTCTAAGTCGAAGCTCCTACGAGCAGTACTTC.

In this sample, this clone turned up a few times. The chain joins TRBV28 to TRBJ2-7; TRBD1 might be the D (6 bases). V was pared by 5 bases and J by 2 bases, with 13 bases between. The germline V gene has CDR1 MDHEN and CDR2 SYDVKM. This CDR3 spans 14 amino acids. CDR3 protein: CASSTGQYTYEQYF. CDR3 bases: TGTGCCAGCAGTACCGGACAGTACACCTACGAGCAGTACTTC.

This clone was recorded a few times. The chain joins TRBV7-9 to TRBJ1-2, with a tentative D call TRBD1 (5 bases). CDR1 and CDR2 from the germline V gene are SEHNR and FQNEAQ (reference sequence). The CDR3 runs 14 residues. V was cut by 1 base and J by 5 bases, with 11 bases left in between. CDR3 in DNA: TGTGCCAGCAGCTTAGGCGCACAGGAATATGGCTACACCTTC. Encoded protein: CASSLGAQEYGYTF.

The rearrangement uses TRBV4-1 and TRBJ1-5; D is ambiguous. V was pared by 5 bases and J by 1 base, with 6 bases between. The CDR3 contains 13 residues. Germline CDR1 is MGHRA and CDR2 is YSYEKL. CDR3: CASSLGSNQPQHF. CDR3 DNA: TGCGCCAGCAGCTTAGGAAGCAATCAGCCCCAGCATTTT.

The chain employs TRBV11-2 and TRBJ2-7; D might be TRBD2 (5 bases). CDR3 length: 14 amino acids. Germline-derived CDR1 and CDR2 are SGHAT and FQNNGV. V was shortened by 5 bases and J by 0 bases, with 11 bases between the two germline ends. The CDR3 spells CASSLGVHSYEQYF. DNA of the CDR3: TGTGCCAGCAGCCTCGGGGTCCACTCCTACGAGCAGTACTTC. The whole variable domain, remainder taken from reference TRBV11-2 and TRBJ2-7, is EAGVAQSPRYKIIEKRQSVAFWCNPISGHATLYWYQQILGQGPKLLIQFQNNGVVDDSQLPKDRFSAERLKGVDSTLKIQPAKLEDSAVYLCASSLGVHSYEQYFGPGTRLTVT.

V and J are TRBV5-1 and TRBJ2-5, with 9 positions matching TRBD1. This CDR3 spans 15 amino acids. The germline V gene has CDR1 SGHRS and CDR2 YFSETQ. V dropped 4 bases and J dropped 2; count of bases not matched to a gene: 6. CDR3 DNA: TGCGCCAGCAGCAAGGGACAGGGTGGGCAAGAGACCCAGTACTTC. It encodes CASSKGQGGQETQYF. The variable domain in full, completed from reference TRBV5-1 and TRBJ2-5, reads KAGVTQTPRYLIKTRGQQVTLSCSPISGHRSVSWYQQTPGQGLQFLFEYFSETQRNKGNFPGRFSGRQFSNSRSEMNVSTLELGDSALYLCASSKGQGGQETQYFGPGTRLLVL.

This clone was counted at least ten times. CDR3 in amino acids: CASSLVSTNTGELFF. The CDR3 nucleotides read TGTGCCAGCAGCTTGGTTTCGACCAACACCGGGGAGCTGTTTTTT. The rearrangement joins TRBV5-5 to TRBJ2-2; D not resolved. This CDR3 region has 15 residues. CDR1 is SGHKS, CDR2 YYEKEE, per germline (reference sequence). V was trimmed by 0 bases and J by 2 bases, leaving 8 bases between them.

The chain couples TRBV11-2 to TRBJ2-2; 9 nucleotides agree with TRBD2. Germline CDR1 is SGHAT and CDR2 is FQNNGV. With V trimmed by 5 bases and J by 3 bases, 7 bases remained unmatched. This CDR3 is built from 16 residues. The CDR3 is CASSPLAGVDTGELFF. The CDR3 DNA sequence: TGTGCCAGCAGCCCCTTAGCGGGGGTAGACACCGGGGAGCTGTTTTTT.

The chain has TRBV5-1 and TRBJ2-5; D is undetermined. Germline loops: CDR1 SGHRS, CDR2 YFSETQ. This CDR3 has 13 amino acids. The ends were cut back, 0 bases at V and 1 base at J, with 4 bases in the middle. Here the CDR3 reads CASSLATQETQYF. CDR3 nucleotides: TGCGCCAGCAGCTTGGCAACCCAAGAGACCCAGTACTTC.

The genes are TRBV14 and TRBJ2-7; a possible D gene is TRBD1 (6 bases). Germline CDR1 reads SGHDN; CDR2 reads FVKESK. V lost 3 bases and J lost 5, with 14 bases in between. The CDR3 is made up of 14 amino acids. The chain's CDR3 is CASSHEIRTDEQYF. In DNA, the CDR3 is TGTGCCAGCAGCCACGAGATCAGGACAGACGAGCAGTACTTC.

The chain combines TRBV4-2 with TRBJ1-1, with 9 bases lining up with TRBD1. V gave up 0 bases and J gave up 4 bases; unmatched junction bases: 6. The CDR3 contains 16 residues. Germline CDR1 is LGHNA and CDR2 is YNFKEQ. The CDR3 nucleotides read TGTGCCAGCAGCCAAGAACAGGGGGCGCAGGCCACTGAAGCTTTCTTT. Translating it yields CASSQEQGAQATEAFF.

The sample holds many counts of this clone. The CDR3 DNA follows: TGTGCCAGCAGCCCTATTGGGACAGGGGTTGGGTATGGCTACACCTTC. Its translation: CASSPIGTGVGYGYTF. This sequence joins TRBV11-2 and TRBJ1-2, with 10 bases identical to TRBD1. This CDR3 has 16 residues. Germline assignment: CDR1 SGHAT and CDR2 FQNNGV. V was clipped by 5 bases and J by 5 bases; unmatched bases: 11.

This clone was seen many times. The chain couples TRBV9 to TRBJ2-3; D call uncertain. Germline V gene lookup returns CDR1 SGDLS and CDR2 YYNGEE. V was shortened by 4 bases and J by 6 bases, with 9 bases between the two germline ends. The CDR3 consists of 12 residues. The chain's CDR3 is CASSPYFDTQYF. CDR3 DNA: TGTGCCAGCAGCCCCTACTTCGATACGCAGTATTTT. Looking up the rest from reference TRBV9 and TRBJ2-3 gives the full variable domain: DSGVTQTPKHLITATGQRVTLRCSPRSGDLSVYWYQQSLDQGLQFLIQYYNGEERAKGNILERFSAQQFPDLHSELNLSSLELGDSALYFCASSPYFDTQYFGPGTRLTVL.